This T cell receptor beta chain originates from a study of CD8 T cells in Susac syndrome. In germline, CDR1 is DFQATT, CDR2 SNEGSKA (reference sequence). The CDR3 sequence is 13 residues long. V was cut by 0 bases and J by 7 bases, with 10 bases left in between. An amount of RNA that ranged from roughly 0.45 to 1 ug was reverse transcribed with random hexamers. TCRdb re-derived calls from the immunoSEQ multiplex PCR reads in MiXCR, one entry per CDR3 protein. The table records hundreds of thousands of distinct CDR3 sequences, about 89% of them present only once. The multiple sclerosis controls were treatment-naive patients, and their relapsing-remitting disease was stable or active.

The sequencing input was CD8+ T cells from PBMCs. The J gene is TRBJ2-1, the V gene TRBV20-1; D perhaps matches TRBD2 (6 bases). The receptor's source is a human donor with multiple sclerosis. CDR3 DNA sequence: TGCAGTGCTAGAGATCTACGGGGGAATGAGCAGTTCTTC. It is translated as CSARDLRGNEQFF.